Given below is one T cell receptor (beta chain) in context. The antigen it recognizes is unknown. No much larger clone exists at a distance of one base, and base qualities are not known. These data originate in a study of blood T cells in healthy people across ages (dated by TCRdb to about 2015). Concerning the study at large: In model experiments, template switching captured roughly one uniquely barcoded TCR beta cDNA molecule for every two T cells. The study measured age-related changes in TCR beta repertoire diversity using deep sequencing normalized with unique cDNA molecular identifiers. Donors were grouped into four age groups: young (average roughly 16 years), middle-aged (roughly 38), aged (62) and long-lived (around 82). To avoid experimental bias, donors of different ages were spread randomly across the sequencing lanes. Two additional independent replicas of 1 million unique cDNA reads from the same blood draw were analyzed for two donors (one aged 18 to 30 and one aged 80 or older).

Here is what the overall study found, with its caveats: Compared with the aged group, the long-lived group had more naive CD4+ T cells, fewer expanded clones and increased TCR diversity, suggesting age selection. There was a strong correlation between observed TCR beta diversity and the percentage of naive T cells measured by flow cytometry. Because profiling used bulk unsorted PBMCs, naive and antigen-experienced compartments could not be compared conclusively. As age increased, observed TCR beta diversity per million T cells dropped in a roughly linear way, and a significant reduction was already evident by age about 40. Estimates of total diversity from one million sequenced T cells were regarded as lower bounds and underestimates. Donor CMV infection status was unknown, potentially confounding age-related changes in expanded clonotypes.

The CDR3 runs 15 amino acids, cysteine and phenylalanine included. Only the CDR3 part of the read is kept: 45 bases, read in frame from the first base. V is reduced by 4 bases and J by 3 bases, leaving a spacing of 18 bases between them. The germline V gene (reference sequence) supplies CDR1 DFQATT and CDR2 SNEGSKA. To prepare the library, 5' RACE was applied. Instrument on record: Illumina HiSeq 2500. A second roughly 7 to 12 cycle PCR used a sample-barcoded 5' primer and a J-beta primer mix. A unique molecular identifier was introduced onto each TCR beta cDNA molecule by a template-switch 5' adaptor carrying 12 random nucleotides. At least 2.5 million CDR3-containing paired-end reads were obtained from each sample. First-strand cDNA was synthesized from all RNA with the Mint cDNA synthesis kit, primed by a TRBC-specific oligonucleotide. Following uracil-DNA glycosylase treatment, a first 18-cycle PCR with universal primers M1SS and BC2_uni_R was performed on all cDNA. Processing in the source paper ran as follows. For normalization, 1 million high-quality reads, each with a distinct molecular identifier, were randomly selected from each sample. Reads with shared molecular identifiers were discarded instead of being binned into consensus sequences. MiTCR, run with a Q25 quality threshold and the strictest error-elimination algorithm, handled CDR3 identification, clonotype clustering and error correction. A nonparametric unseen species model with Euler transformation was used to estimate lower-bound total TCR beta diversity. TCRdb reprocessed the public reads (quality trimming at Q25 with fastp, clone calling with MiXCR) and kept in-frame beta chains. Records with the same CDR3 protein are collapsed into one entry carrying the most frequent genes and DNA. The V and J calls come from TCRdb's annotation, not from the publication. The sample profile shows about 1.6 million distinct CDR3 sequences; about 31% of them were found once. The ten largest clonotypes hold roughly 10% of the sample.

The approximately 39 donors, aged about 6 to 90 years, were systemically healthy Caucasian individuals from Russia. Approximately 10 milliliters of peripheral blood were collected from each donor into EDTA-treated Vacutainer tubes. Ficoll-Paque density-gradient centrifugation was used to isolate PBMCs, with at least 6 million obtained per sample. Total RNA was extracted from PBMCs with Trizol reagent, with at least 6 micrograms obtained per sample. The percentages of naive CD45RAhigh/CD27high T cells were determined by flow cytometry on a PBMC aliquot from every donor. The specimen was blood. The chain joins TRBV20-1 to TRBJ2-5; the D gene cannot be resolved reliably. This TCR was recovered from a woman in her thirties in good health. The CDR3 in this case is CSANPDPGPKETQYF. The DNA sequence is as follows: TGCAGTGCTAACCCCGACCCGGGCCCAAAAGAGACCCAGTACTTC.